One and the same sample provided the 31 T cell receptor beta chains below, sequenced in a study of blood T cell repertoires in COVID-19. Profiled with immunoSEQ multiplex PCR; TCRdb holds only in-frame clones, not every one. In the table there are 110,000 to 150,000 clones, 70% to 90% of which are singletons. Material for sequencing was PBMCs or T cells enriched from blood (not recorded which). All receptors derive from a man in his forties or fifties who had recovered from COVID-19.

The rearrangement uses TRBV10-2 and TRBJ2-2, with 10 positions matching TRBD2. The trim removed 7 bases at V and 5 bases at J, leaving 13 bases unmatched. The CDR3 consists of 17 residues. The germline V gene encodes CDR1 WSHSY and CDR2 SAAADI. The CDR3 DNA reads TGCGCCAGCATCAGCGGGGGGGCCTTAGGGCATACCGGGGAGCTGTTTTTT. Amino acid sequence: CASISGGALGHTGELFF.

This chain uses TRBV27 with TRBJ1-5; 10 bases are a match to TRBD1. The germline V gene encodes CDR1 MNHEY and CDR2 SMNVEV (reference sequence). CDR3 length equals 15 residues. The ends lost 5 bases at V and 5 bases at J; junction bases unmatched: 6. The CDR3 DNA is TGTGCCAGCAGTCCGACAGGGGGCTACCATCAGCCCCAGCATTTT. Translated, it gives CASSPTGGYHQPQHF.

This chain connects TRBV7-2 to TRBJ1-2, with D possibly matching TRBD1 (5 bases). The germline V gene encodes CDR1 SGHTA and CDR2 FQGNSA. CDR3 length: 14 residues. The germline V and J ends were trimmed by 1 base and 0 bases, with 6 bases remaining between them. The CDR3, as DNA: TGTGCCAGCAGCTTAGGACAGCCTAACTATGGCTACACCTTC. Translated, it gives CASSLGQPNYGYTF.

As DNA, the CDR3 is TGTGCCAGCAGGCCCCTAACCGGAGAGACCCAGTACTTC. Translating it yields CASRPLTGETQYF. The rearrangement joins TRBV6-5 to TRBJ2-5; no clear D. V lost 6 bases and J lost 4, with 12 bases in between. The CDR3 spans 13 residues. The germline V gene has CDR1 MNHEY and CDR2 SVGAGI.

The rearrangement joins TRBV9 to TRBJ2-7; D is unresolved. The V gene lost 4 bases and the J gene lost 2 bases, with 16 bases spanning the gap. The CDR3 covers 15 residues. Germline V gene data show CDR1 as SGDLS and CDR2 as YYNGEE. The CDR3 reads CASSLGPTSPYEQYF. The CDR3 DNA sequence: TGTGCCAGCAGCCTGGGCCCTACCTCCCCCTACGAGCAGTACTTC. Based on the CDR3 plus reference TRBV9 and TRBJ2-7, the full variable domain is DSGVTQTPKHLITATGQRVTLRCSPRSGDLSVYWYQQSLDQGLQFLIQYYNGEERAKGNILERFSAQQFPDLHSELNLSSLELGDSALYFCASSLGPTSPYEQYFGPGTRLTVT.

V is TRBV18 and J is TRBJ2-4; 9 bases match TRBD1. The CDR3 runs to 15 residues. V lost 3 bases to trimming and J lost 4 bases; unmatched junction nucleotides: 4. Germline values: CDR1 KGHSH, CDR2 LQKENI. This CDR3 is CASSPRGTGKNIQYF. The CDR3 nucleotides are TGTGCCAGCTCACCCAGGGGGACAGGGAAAAACATTCAGTACTTC. The whole variable domain, remainder taken from reference TRBV18 and TRBJ2-4, is NAGVMQNPRHLVRRRGQEARLRCSPMKGHSHVYWYRQLPEEGLKFMVYLQKENIIDESGMPKERFSAEFPKEGPSILRIQQVVRGDSAAYFCASSPRGTGKNIQYFGAGTRLSVL.

This chain joins TRBV19 and TRBJ1-1; D remains ambiguous. CDR3 length: 14 amino acids. Germline V gene sequence: CDR1 LNHDA, CDR2 SQIVND (reference sequence). V lost 1 base and J 1 base, leaving 7 bases between the germline ends. The chain's CDR3 is CASSIGFGNTEAFF. CDR3 bases: TGTGCCAGTAGTATAGGGTTCGGGAACACTGAAGCTTTCTTT.

The chain employs TRBV28 and TRBJ1-4; possibly TRBD1 for D (6 bases). Trimming stripped 5 bases from V and 5 bases from J, with 15 bases between. From germline, CDR1 is MDHEN and CDR2 SYDVKM. The CDR3 has 15 amino acids. The CDR3 DNA sequence: TGTGCCAGCAGTGTTACCAGGGGTGGAAATGAAAAACTGTTTTTT. Encoded protein: CASSVTRGGNEKLFF.

The V and J genes are TRBV2 and TRBJ1-5, with TRBD1 matching over 7 bases. The V and J ends lost 7 bases and 0 bases, in that order; junction bases with no gene match: 6. This CDR3 is built from 15 residues. From germline, CDR1 is SNHLY and CDR2 FYNNEI. Written as DNA, the CDR3 is TGTGCCAGCACCGCGACAGGGTTTAGCAATCAGCCCCAGCATTTT. It translates to CASTATGFSNQPQHF.

V is TRBV12-3 or TRBV12-4 and J is TRBJ1-2, with TRBD1 identical over 7 bases. Trimming at V came to 5 bases and at J to 8 bases, leaving 5 bases not matched to a gene. The CDR3 is made up of 12 amino acids. CDR3: CASSHQQGGYTF. In nucleotides, the CDR3 is TGTGCCAGCAGTCACCAACAGGGGGGCTACACCTTC.

The chain carries TRBV3-1 (or the pseudogene TRBV3-2) and TRBJ1-5; unclear D gene. This CDR3 is built from 11 residues. Trimming cost V 1 base and J 11 bases, with 6 bases left between them. CDR1 LGHDT and CDR2 YNNKEL come from the germline V gene (reference sequence). The CDR3 DNA sequence: TGTGCCAGCAGCCAAGGGGGAGCCCAGCATTTT. Translation: CASSQGGAQHF.

The chain couples TRBV28 to TRBJ1-5, with a tentative D call TRBD1 (6 bases). The CDR3 covers 15 residues. The V end lost 5 bases, the J end lost 4 bases, and 15 bases lay between the germline ends. Germline CDR1 is MDHEN and CDR2 is SYDVKM. The CDR3, as DNA: TGTGCCAGCAGTGCCCTCGGGACATTGAATCAGCCCCAGCATTTT. It yields the protein CASSALGTLNQPQHF.

The chain is built from TRBV4-1 and TRBJ1-3; 7 positions match TRBD1. Germline trimming cut 1 base from V and 5 bases from J; bases unmatched to any gene: 2. Germline CDR1 and CDR2: MGHRA and YSYEKL. This CDR3 has 14 amino acids. CDR3 loop: CASSQVQGRNTIYF. The CDR3 DNA reads TGCGCCAGCAGCCAAGTACAGGGGCGAAACACCATATATTTT.

Note on this clone: Within the sample, other DNA sequences also encode this same CDR3. The chain combines TRBV24-1 with TRBJ2-1; the match to TRBD2 covers 10 bases. Trimming at V came to 0 bases and at J to 7 bases, leaving 8 bases not matched to a gene. The CDR3 is made up of 17 amino acids. Germline CDR1 reads KGHDR; CDR2 reads SFDVKD. The CDR3 region has the DNA TGTGCCACCAGTGATTTGCGTTCTAGCGGGAGAGCAAATGAGCAGTTCTTC. Protein product: CATSDLRSSGRANEQFF.

The J gene is TRBJ2-5, the V gene TRBV19, with TRBD1 identical over 9 bases. The germline CDR1 and CDR2 sequences are LNHDA and SQIVND (reference sequence). There are 15 residues in the CDR3. Trimming took 3 bases from V and 3 from J; bases not matched to a gene: 5. The CDR3 region has the DNA TGTGCCAGTAGTATGAAGGGACAGGGTGAAGAGACCCAGTACTTC. This gives the protein CASSMKGQGEETQYF. Filled out from reference TRBV19 and TRBJ2-5, the complete variable domain reads DGGITQSPKYLFRKEGQNVTLSCEQNLNHDAMYWYRQDPGQGLRLIYYSQIVNDFQKGDIAEGYSVSREKKESFPLTVTSAQKNPTAFYLCASSMKGQGEETQYFGPGTRLLVL.

The table lists this clone with a few counts. The chain is built from TRBV6-2 or TRBV6-3 and TRBJ1-6; the match to TRBD1 covers 7 bases. With 0 bases clipped from V and 8 bases from J, the junction kept 7 bases outside the gene matches. The germline CDR1 and CDR2 sequences are MNHEY and SVGEGT. The CDR3 contains 16 residues. The CDR3 nucleotides read TGTGCCAGCAGTTACTCGACAGGGAAAAAAGATTCACCCCTCCACTTT. It yields the protein CASSYSTGKKDSPLHF.

This chain connects TRBV7-9 to TRBJ1-2, with a weak D call TRBD1 (5 bases). Trimming took 5 bases from V and 4 from J, leaving 17 bases between them. CDR3 length: 15 residues. In germline, CDR1 is SEHNR, CDR2 FQNEAQ (reference sequence). As DNA, the CDR3 is TGTGCCAGCAGCCGATCGCCAGGGCTTAGCTATGGCTACACCTTC. Residues: CASSRSPGLSYGYTF.

The rearrangement uses TRBV4-1 and TRBJ2-2, with D tentatively TRBD2 (5 bases). With 1 base removed from V and 6 bases from J, the gap between germline ends came to 12 bases. This CDR3 is 15 amino acids long. Germline V gene lookup returns CDR1 MGHRA and CDR2 YSYEKL. CDR3 in amino acids: CASSQGLHGAGELFF. The DNA of the CDR3 is TGCGCCAGCAGCCAAGGACTACATGGTGCCGGGGAGCTGTTTTTT.

The rearrangement uses TRBV7-2 and TRBJ2-3; 8 nucleotides agree with TRBD1. The junction had 9 bases not matched to a gene; V was cut back by 5 bases and J by 5 bases. The CDR3 is 15 amino acids. Per the germline V gene, CDR1 is SGHTA and CDR2 is FQGNSA. This CDR3 reads CASSPPSGGVDTQYF. CDR3 coding DNA: TGTGCCAGCAGCCCCCCGTCAGGGGGCGTAGATACGCAGTATTTT.

This clone was seen once. In nucleotides, the CDR3 is TGTGCCAGCAGTCTAAGCTACGGGGATGTCAATGAGCAGTTCTTC. It encodes CASSLSYGDVNEQFF. This chain connects TRBV28 to TRBJ2-1; D possibly corresponds to TRBD2 (5 bases). The CDR3 is made up of 15 amino acids. Looked up from germline, CDR1 is MDHEN and CDR2 is SYDVKM. Trimming took off 5 bases at V and 6 bases at J, with 17 bases between the two ends.

A remark on this clone: The sample contains more than one DNA sequence encoding this CDR3. The CDR3 sequence: CASSPDRGNSPLHF. The CDR3 bases are TGCGCCAGCAGCCCGGACAGGGGGAATTCACCCCTCCACTTT. The rearrangement uses TRBV5-1 and TRBJ1-6, with TRBD1 matching over 10 bases. The CDR3 runs 14 residues. J lost 7 bases, V lost 4 bases, and 2 bases had no gene match. CDR1 SGHRS and CDR2 YFSETQ come from the germline V gene.

The chain has TRBV4-2 and TRBJ1-1, with D maybe TRBD1 (6 bases). Trimming removed 1 base at V and 1 base at J, with 10 bases between. This CDR3 region has 15 residues. CDR1 is LGHNA and CDR2 is YNFKEQ in the germline V gene. CDR3 sequence (DNA): TGTGCCAGCAGCCAAGTAAACAGGGAGAACACTGAAGCTTTCTTT. As protein: CASSQVNRENTEAFF.

V usage is TRBV28 and J usage is TRBJ2-7, with 10 bases identical to TRBD2. V dropped 2 bases and J dropped 2; count of bases not matched to a gene: 3. CDR1 is MDHEN and CDR2 is SYDVKM in the germline V gene. This CDR3 comprises 15 residues. The CDR3 DNA reads TGTGCCAGCAGTTTAACTAGCGGGGTTGCCTACGAGCAGTACTTC. Its protein is CASSLTSGVAYEQYF.

The chain recombines TRBV5-1 with TRBJ2-3; the D gene is possibly TRBD2 (6 bases). Germline V lookup: CDR1 SGHRS, CDR2 YFSETQ. The germline V and J ends were trimmed by 3 bases and 0 bases, with 14 bases remaining between them. The CDR3 totals 16 residues. The CDR3 region is CASSYAGRKSTDTQYF. In DNA form, the CDR3 reads TGCGCCAGCAGCTATGCGGGACGCAAGAGCACAGATACGCAGTATTTT.

Only one count was recorded for this clone. The chain joins TRBV11-2 to TRBJ2-1, with 7 bases fitting TRBD2. In germline, CDR1 is SGHAT, CDR2 FQNNGV. There are 14 residues in the CDR3. V lost 4 bases and J lost 2; bases outside the gene matches: 2. CDR3 DNA: TGTGCCAGCAGCTGGGGGGGAACCTACAATGAGCAGTTCTTC. Protein sequence: CASSWGGTYNEQFF. The complete variable domain, with remaining parts taken from reference TRBV11-2 and TRBJ2-1, reads EAGVAQSPRYKIIEKRQSVAFWCNPISGHATLYWYQQILGQGPKLLIQFQNNGVVDDSQLPKDRFSAERLKGVDSTLKIQPAKLEDSAVYLCASSWGGTYNEQFFGPGTRLTVL.

This clone was observed a single time. The chain uses TRBV30 and TRBJ1-2; a possible D gene is TRBD1 (5 bases). This CDR3 has 15 residues. The germline gives CDR1 GTSNPN, CDR2 SVGIG (reference sequence). Trimming shortened V by 1 base and J by 2 bases, and 14 bases separated the two germline ends. CDR3 loop: CAWSAGRGWNYGYTF. Here the CDR3 DNA reads TGTGCCTGGAGTGCCGGAAGGGGTTGGAACTATGGCTACACCTTC. The entire variable domain, with the rest obtained from reference TRBV30 and TRBJ1-2, is as follows: SQTIHQWPATLVQPVGSPLSLECTVEGTSNPNLYWYRQAAGRGLQLLFYSVGIGQISSEVPQNLSASRPQDRQFILSSKKLLLSDSGFYLCAWSAGRGWNYGYTFGSGTRLTVV.

This clone was seen a handful of times. V usage is TRBV5-4 and J usage is TRBJ1-2; D gene uncertain. Germline CDR1 and CDR2: SGHNT and YYREEE (reference sequence). V was pared by 3 bases and J by 5 bases, with 11 bases between. This CDR3 has 13 amino acids. The CDR3 reads CASSSDRGYGYTF. The DNA for the CDR3 is TGTGCCAGCAGCTCGGATCGGGGATATGGCTACACCTTC.

The chain uses TRBV7-6 and TRBJ1-1; D may be TRBD1 (6 bases). CDR1 and CDR2 from the germline V gene are SGHVS and FNYEAQ. V was cut by 4 bases and J by 3 bases, with 18 bases left in between. The CDR3 totals 16 residues. The CDR3 loop reads CASSSLGQIDDTEAFF. The CDR3 nucleotides read TGTGCCAGCAGCTCCCTTGGACAGATCGATGACACTGAAGCTTTCTTT.

The chain is built from TRBV2 and TRBJ2-7, with TRBD1 matching over 9 bases. The V segment lost 6 bases and the J segment 6 bases; nucleotides outside the gene matches: 6. Germline V gene sequence: CDR1 SNHLY, CDR2 FYNNEI. This CDR3 comprises 13 residues. CDR3 residues: CASRQGAISEQYV. The CDR3 coding sequence is TGTGCCAGCAGACAGGGGGCTATTAGCGAGCAGTACGTC.

CDR3 amino acids: CASSREYNSPLHF. The DNA of the CDR3 is TGTGCCAGCAGTAGGGAGTATAATTCACCCCTCCACTTT. The chain joins TRBV6-5 to TRBJ1-6; D unclear. The CDR3 runs to 13 residues. Germline CDR1 reads MNHEY; CDR2 reads SVGAGI. V was shortened by 5 bases and J by 4 bases, with 6 bases between the two germline ends.

V usage is TRBV7-2 and J usage is TRBJ1-4; D is possibly TRBD1 (6 bases). This CDR3 has 16 residues. Deletions cut 5 bases from V and 7 bases from J, with 20 bases between. CDR1 and CDR2 (germline): SGHTA, FQGNSA. The CDR3 region has the DNA TGTGCCAGCAGCCCCATGCAGGACAGAAGAAGTGAAAAACTGTTTTTT. It yields the protein CASSPMQDRRSEKLFF.